The entry below describes one T cell receptor (beta chain). The antigen is unknown. These data come from a study of vaccination and CD4 T cells after COVID-19. Study overall: Convalescent donors totaled six males and four females, including two who were Hispanic. A median of roughly 72 days (range 14 to 241) separated dose two from the taking of post-vaccine samples.

Treatment reported: approximately 10-day PBMC culture with coronavirus spike peptide pools or control peptides (ViraFEST assay). With the Oncomine TCR Beta short-read assay, DNA from cultured CD4+ T cells was sequenced. Via MiXCR, TCRdb re-called the PCR reads, giving one row per CDR3 protein. The sample comprises 15,000 to 20,000 distinct CDR3 sequences, approximately 50% of which are singletons, and around 3.6% rests with the top ten. The receptor was derived from a human donor who had recovered from COVID-19. Sequencing was performed on CD4+ T cells from blood, cultured in vitro.

In DNA form, the CDR3 reads TGTGCCAGCAGTTTACGAGGCCGACAGGGGAGGAGCACAGATACGCAGTATTTT. Translation gives CASSLRGRQGRSTDTQYF. This chain connects TRBV27 to TRBJ2-3; 8 nucleotides line up with TRBD1. The germline V gene has CDR1 MNHEY and CDR2 SMNVEV (reference sequence). There are 18 residues in the CDR3. V gave up 2 bases and J gave up 0 bases; unmatched junction bases: 10.